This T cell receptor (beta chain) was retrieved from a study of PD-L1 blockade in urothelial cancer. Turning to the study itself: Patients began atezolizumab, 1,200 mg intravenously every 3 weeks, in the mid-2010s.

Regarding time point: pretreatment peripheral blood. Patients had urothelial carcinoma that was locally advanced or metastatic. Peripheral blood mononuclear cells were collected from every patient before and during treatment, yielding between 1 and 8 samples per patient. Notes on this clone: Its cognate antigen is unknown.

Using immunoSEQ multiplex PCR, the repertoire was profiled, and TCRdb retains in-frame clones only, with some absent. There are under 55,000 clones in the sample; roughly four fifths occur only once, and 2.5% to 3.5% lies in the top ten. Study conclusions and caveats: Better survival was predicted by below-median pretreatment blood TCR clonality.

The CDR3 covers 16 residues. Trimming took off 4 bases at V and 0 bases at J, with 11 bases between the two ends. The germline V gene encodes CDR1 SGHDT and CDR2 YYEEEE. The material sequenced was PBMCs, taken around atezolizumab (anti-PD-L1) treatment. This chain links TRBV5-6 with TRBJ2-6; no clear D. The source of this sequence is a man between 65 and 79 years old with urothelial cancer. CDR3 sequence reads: CASSNTILSGANVLTF. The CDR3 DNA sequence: TGTGCCAGCAGCAATACTATCCTCTCTGGGGCCAACGTCCTGACTTTC. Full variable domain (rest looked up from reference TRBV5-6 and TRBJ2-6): DAGVTQSPTHLIKTRGQQVTLRCSPKSGHDTVSWYQQALGQGPQFIFQYYEEEERQRGNFPDRFSGHQFPNYSSELNVNALLLGDSALYLCASSNTILSGANVLTFGAGSRLTVL.